Following are 2 T cell receptor beta chains from one sample sequenced in a study of patients and donors after allogeneic stem cell transplantation. TCRdb processed the RT-PCR reads anew with MiXCR; each CDR3 protein has one entry. Here the sample spans more than 55,000 distinct CDR3 sequences, 13% being singletons. Sequences were obtained from blood, either unsorted or a sorted T cell fraction (not recorded which). Every receptor here comes from a human donor who was either an allogeneic HSCT recipient or a stem cell or donor lymphocyte infusion donor (not recorded which). It is not recorded whose cells these are; they may come from a transplant donor.

The chain is built from TRBV24-1 and TRBJ2-2, with D hard to call. Trimming stripped 4 bases from V and 2 bases from J, with 10 bases between. Per the germline V gene, CDR1 is KGHDR and CDR2 is SFDVKD. CDR3 length: 15 residues. The DNA of the CDR3 is TGTGCCACCAGTGACACCCAATTCAACACCGGGGAGCTGTTTTTT. Its translation: CATSDTQFNTGELFF.

In this sample, this clonotype turned up a few times. V usage is TRBV20-1 and J usage is TRBJ2-7; 9 positions agree with TRBD2. Trimming at V came to 5 bases and at J to 2 bases, leaving 7 bases not matched to a gene. CDR1 is DFQATT and CDR2 is SNEGSKA in the germline V gene (reference sequence). CDR3 length: 14 amino acids. The CDR3: CSALRLAAPYEQYF. The CDR3 nucleotides read TGCAGTGCTTTAAGACTAGCGGCACCCTACGAGCAGTACTTC.